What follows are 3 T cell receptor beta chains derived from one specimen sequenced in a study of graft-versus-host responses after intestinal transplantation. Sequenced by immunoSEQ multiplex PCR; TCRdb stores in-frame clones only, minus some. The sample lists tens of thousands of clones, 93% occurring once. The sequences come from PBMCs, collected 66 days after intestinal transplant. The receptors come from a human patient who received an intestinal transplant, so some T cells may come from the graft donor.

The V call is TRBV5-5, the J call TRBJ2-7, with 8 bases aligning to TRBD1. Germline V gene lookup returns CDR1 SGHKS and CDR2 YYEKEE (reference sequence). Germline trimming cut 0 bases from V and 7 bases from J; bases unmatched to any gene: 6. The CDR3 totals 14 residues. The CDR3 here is CASSLGQGSFEQYF. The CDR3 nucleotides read TGTGCCAGCAGCTTGGGACAGGGGTCTTTTGAGCAGTACTTC.

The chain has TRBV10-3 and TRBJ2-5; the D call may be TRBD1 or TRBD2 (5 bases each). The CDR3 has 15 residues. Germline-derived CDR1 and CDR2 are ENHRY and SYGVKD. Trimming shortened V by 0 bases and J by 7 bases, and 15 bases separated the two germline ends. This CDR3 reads CAISESAIPGGTQYF. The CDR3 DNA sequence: TGTGCCATCAGTGAGTCGGCAATCCCTGGGGGGACCCAGTACTTC.

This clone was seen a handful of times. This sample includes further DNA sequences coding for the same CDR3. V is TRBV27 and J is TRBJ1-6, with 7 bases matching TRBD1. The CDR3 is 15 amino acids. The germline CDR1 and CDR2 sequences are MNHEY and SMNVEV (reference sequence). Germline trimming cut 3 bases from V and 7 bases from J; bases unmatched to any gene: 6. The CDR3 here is CASSLARGGNSPLHF. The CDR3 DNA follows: TGTGCCAGCAGTTTGGCCAGGGGGGGCAATTCACCCCTCCACTTT.